Shown below are 23 T cell receptor beta chains from a single sample sequenced in a study of blood T cells in healthy people across ages. Together with a sample-barcoded 5' primer, a J-beta primer mix was included in a second PCR lasting about 7 to 11 cycles. TCRdb recomputed calls from the 5' RACE reads with MiXCR, one row per CDR3 protein. This repertoire shows about 2 million distinct CDR3 sequences, around 48% found once; its top ten account for around 2.1%. Sample: blood. These receptors originate from a woman in her 40s in good health.

A remark on this clonotype: A read error may be the cause here, since a much bigger clone is one base away. The chain is built from TRBV4-3 and TRBJ2-3; unclear D gene. Germline-derived CDR1 and CDR2 are LGHNA and YSLEER. V shed 1 base and J shed 10 bases, with 18 bases lying between them. The CDR3 contains 15 residues. DNA for the CDR3: TGCGCCAGCAGCCAAGGTATCCAGCGCCCCGATGCGCAGTATTTT. Its protein product is CASSQGIQRPDAQYF.

This clonotype came up a few times. The chain uses TRBV11-3 and TRBJ2-5; 9 nucleotides agree with TRBD1. The J call may be wrong; the DNA end is better matched by TRBJ2-7. Germline V lookup: CDR1 SGHNT, CDR2 YENEEA. The CDR3 extends over 13 amino acids. The CDR3 spells CASSSWTGVEQYF. The CDR3 coding sequence is TGTGCCAGCAGCTCCTGGACAGGGGTCGAGCAGTACTTC.

The chain joins TRBV29-1 to TRBJ2-6; TRBD2 might be the D (5 bases). Trimming took off 6 bases at V and 2 bases at J, with 17 bases between the two ends. Germline V gives CDR1 SQVTM, CDR2 ANQGSEA. There are 16 residues in the CDR3. CDR3 nucleotides: TGCAGCGTAAGGACGTCTCCGGGAACTGGGGCCAACGTCCTGACTTTC. It yields the protein CSVRTSPGTGANVLTF.

This clonotype was counted only a few times. V usage is TRBV2 and J usage is TRBJ2-1; the D is unclear. The CDR3 covers 12 residues. Trimming left V 8 bases short and J 4 bases short, with 9 bases between. Per germline, CDR1 SNHLY and CDR2 FYNNEI. CDR3 sequence (DNA): TGTGCCAGCCGAATGCGTTACAATGAGCAGTTCTTC. Translation: CASRMRYNEQFF.

The gene calls are TRBV6-2 or TRBV6-3 and TRBJ1-5; D is uncertain. Trimming cost V 4 bases and J 2 bases, with 12 bases left between them. The CDR3 consists of 15 residues. Germline V lookup: CDR1 MNHEY, CDR2 SVGEGT. This chain's CDR3 is CASSWAQIGNQPQHF. CDR3 coding DNA: TGTGCCAGCAGTTGGGCCCAAATCGGCAATCAGCCCCAGCATTTT.

The chain combines TRBV7-3 with TRBJ1-2; 11 bases agree with TRBD1. This CDR3 is built from 15 residues. V shed 5 bases and J 5 bases; nucleotides not matched to a gene: 7. Germline assignment: CDR1 SGHTA and CDR2 FQGTGA. CDR3 sequence (DNA): TGTGCCAGCAGCCCCCGGGGACAGGGGGAGTATGGCTACACCTTC. Translation gives CASSPRGQGEYGYTF.

The chain recombines TRBV7-8 with TRBJ2-3, with D perhaps TRBD1 or TRBD2 (5 bases each). The CDR3 is 17 amino acids. Germline V gives CDR1 SGHVS, CDR2 FQNEAQ. V was pared by 5 bases and J by 0 bases, with 18 bases between. CDR3 loop: CASSPILGDPSTDTQYF. The DNA for the CDR3 is TGTGCCAGCAGCCCAATTTTAGGGGACCCTAGCACAGATACGCAGTATTTT.

The J gene is TRBJ1-2, the V gene TRBV9; TRBD1 is a possible D gene (5 bases). The length of the CDR3 is 18 residues. Deletions cut 0 bases from V and 0 bases from J, with 18 bases between. The germline V gene encodes CDR1 SGDLS and CDR2 YYNGEE. CDR3 nucleotides: TGTGCCAGCAGCGTAGCGAGCCTGAAGGCAGGGTCTAACTATGGCTACACCTTC. Translation gives CASSVASLKAGSNYGYTF.

This clonotype was seen more than once but under ten times. The chain recombines TRBV4-3 with TRBJ1-4; 8 nucleotides line up with TRBD1. This CDR3 is 15 amino acids long. The J segment lost 3 bases and the V segment lost 1 base, leaving 1 base of the junction unmatched. Germline V CDR1 and CDR2: LGHNA, YSLEER. CDR3 loop: CASSQATGANEKLFF. CDR3 nucleotide sequence: TGCGCCAGCAGCCAAGCGACAGGGGCTAATGAAAAACTGTTTTTT.

The chain employs TRBV6-2 or TRBV6-3 and TRBJ1-2, with D unresolved. Germline values: CDR1 MNHEY, CDR2 SVGEGT. V dropped 4 bases and J dropped 4 bases, with 13 bases sitting between them. CDR3 length: 14 amino acids. The DNA for the CDR3 is TGTGCCAGCAGTTCGAACACCGCTAGCTATGGCTACACCTTC. Its translation: CASSSNTASYGYTF.

The sample holds a few counts of this clonotype. The CDR3 nucleotides are TGCAGTGCTATACCTGGCAGGGGCTATGGCTACACCTTC. Its protein product is CSAIPGRGYGYTF. The V call is TRBV20-1, the J call TRBJ1-2; TRBD1 is a possible D gene (6 bases). The CDR3 loop spans 13 amino acids. The germline CDR1 and CDR2 sequences are DFQATT and SNEGSKA (reference sequence). Trimming stripped 4 bases from V and 4 bases from J, with 13 bases between.

V gene TRBV12-3 or TRBV12-4 combines with J gene TRBJ2-3, with D possibly TRBD1 on 6 matching bases. With 5 bases removed from V and 6 bases from J, the gap between germline ends came to 12 bases. The CDR3 length is 13 residues. In DNA form, the CDR3 reads TGTGCCAGCAGTATGCTAACAGGGGATACGCAGTATTTT. Its protein is CASSMLTGDTQYF.

This clonotype was observed a single time. A junction boundary mismatches the germline segment, possibly from a read error. The chain uses TRBV4-2 and TRBJ1-6; D is undetermined. This CDR3 comprises 16 residues. Per the germline V gene, CDR1 is LGHNA and CDR2 is YNFKEQ. In DNA form, the CDR3 reads TGTGCCAGCAGCCAAAGGGAAAGCTCCTATAATTCACTCCTCCACTTT. Amino acid sequence: CASSQRESSYNSLLHF.

The rearrangement joins TRBV20-1 to TRBJ2-5, with D uncertain. Germline CDR1 reads DFQATT; CDR2 reads SNEGSKA (reference sequence). The CDR3 covers 14 residues. V was trimmed by 1 base and J by 4 bases, leaving 13 bases between them. CDR3 loop: CSARGVVIPETQYF. The CDR3 bases are TGCAGTGCTAGAGGCGTTGTCATCCCAGAGACCCAGTACTTC.

The DNA for the CDR3 is TGCAGTGCCCACCTTAGGCGTCTAACGTACTTC. Protein product: CSAHLRRLTYF. The J gene is TRBJ2-7, the V gene TRBV20-1; the D is unclear. V lost 6 bases and J 12 bases, leaving 18 bases between the germline ends. This CDR3 has 11 amino acids. CDR1 and CDR2 from the germline V gene are DFQATT and SNEGSKA (reference sequence).

The chain combines TRBV2 with TRBJ2-5, with D possibly being TRBD1 (6 bases). Per the germline V gene, CDR1 is SNHLY and CDR2 is FYNNEI. The CDR3 length is 12 residues. V was clipped by 7 bases and J by 4 bases, with 10 bases between them. The CDR3 coding sequence is TGTGCCAGCAATCAGGGGACAGAGACCCAGTACTTC. This gives the protein CASNQGTETQYF.

V gene TRBV12-3 or TRBV12-4 combines with J gene TRBJ2-1; TRBD2 agrees at 10 bases. V trimming: 7 bases; J trimming: 8 bases; junction bases outside the gene matches: 11. This CDR3 has 15 residues. The CDR3 DNA is TGTGCCAGCACCTCTAGGGCTAGCGGGGGCGATGAGCAGTTCTTC. Protein sequence: CASTSRASGGDEQFF.

This chain connects TRBV4-2 to TRBJ2-3, with TRBD2 as a possible D gene (6 bases). Per the germline V gene, CDR1 is LGHNA and CDR2 is YNFKEQ. V gave up 7 bases and J gave up 6 bases, with 17 bases separating them. The CDR3 covers 14 residues. The CDR3 nucleotides are TGTGCCAGCATGCCATTTGGCGGGGTGGATACGCAGTATTTT. Translating it yields CASMPFGGVDTQYF.

The chain joins TRBV12-3 or TRBV12-4 to TRBJ1-5; D is unclear. The CDR3 covers 13 residues. V dropped 4 bases and J dropped 5 bases, with 9 bases sitting between them. This CDR3 reads CASSWGSDQPQHF. The CDR3, as DNA: TGTGCCAGCAGTTGGGGTTCGGATCAGCCCCAGCATTTT.

The chain links TRBV6-1 to TRBJ1-5, with D possibly TRBD1 on 6 matching bases. V lost 5 bases and J 2 bases, leaving 16 bases between the germline ends. Germline CDR1 is MNHNS and CDR2 is SASEGT. The CDR3 spans 16 residues. CDR3 nucleotides: TGTGCCAGCAGTATCGCCAGCAGGGGCGGCAATCAGCCCCAGCATTTT. Amino acid sequence: CASSIASRGGNQPQHF.

V gene TRBV21-1 combines with J gene TRBJ2-3; the table's D call, TRBD1, has no DNA check behind it. TRBV21-1 corresponds to a pseudogene. The CDR3 has 13 amino acids. The CDR3 coding sequence is TGTGCCAGCATCAAAATTCCCCGGGATACGCAGTATTTT. Amino acid sequence: CASIKIPRDTQYF.

This clonotype was observed at least ten times. The rearrangement joins TRBV3-1 to TRBJ2-5; D is undetermined. The CDR3 contains 14 residues. From germline, CDR1 is LGHDT and CDR2 YNNKEL (reference sequence). The V gene lost 5 bases and the J gene lost 1 base, with 11 bases spanning the gap. CDR3 sequence reads: CASSSTSAQETQYF. The CDR3 DNA sequence: TGTGCCAGCAGCTCAACAAGCGCCCAAGAGACCCAGTACTTC.

CDR3: CASSYSSPGTLETQYF. CDR3 nucleotide sequence: TGTGCCAGCAGTTACTCGAGCCCCGGGACGCTAGAGACCCAGTACTTC. V usage is TRBV6-2 or TRBV6-3 and J usage is TRBJ2-5; D possibly matches TRBD1 or TRBD2 (5 bases each). This CDR3 has 16 amino acids. Trimming pared 0 bases from V and 4 bases from J, leaving 15 bases between. Germline lookup yields CDR1 MNHEY and CDR2 SVGEGT.